This record concerns one T cell receptor beta chain sequence. This clone was counted between two and nine times. There is no known antigen for this receptor. Per-base quality was not reported, and no clone a single base away is much larger than it. The High Capacity cDNA Reverse Transcription Kit was used to reverse transcribe all of the isolated RNA, meaning that expressed TCRB transcripts were what got sequenced. Deep immunoSEQ sequencing was performed on naive, central memory and regulatory T cell samples, with an average of roughly 3.6 million total reads per sample. After sorted cells were lysed in RLT buffer, RNA was extracted with DNase-treated RNeasy Micro or Mini kits, with the choice depending on cell number. To prevent cross-contamination, each cell subset was processed individually, whereas patient and healthy donor samples were processed jointly. Using the immunoSEQ multiplex PCR, TCRB sequences were amplified from cDNA into 87-bp fragments spanning the CDR3 region. Sequencing of the amplicons was done on the Illumina HiSeq platform. The source study handled its data this way. PCR bias was corrected computationally using synthetic template baselines, and reads within Hamming distance 2 were collapsed, with unmergeable singletons discarded. Reads were aligned against IMGT so that V, D and J genes, CDR3 length and insertions or deletions at six rearrangement sites could be assigned. Within each subset, clonotype counts were normalized to sorted cell number, after which true diversity and Gini coefficients were computed with the tcR R package. Repertoire sharing was quantified using the overlap coefficient calculated on TCRB nucleotide sequences. Out-of-frame TCRB sequences from naive cells were analyzed as a proxy for the pre-selection repertoire. The source is immuneACCESS, and TCRdb retained only in-frame sequences with V and J called. Part of the clones is not carried over; for the studies checked, unresolved V genes explain less than half of this, and the remainder is unexplained. V and J calls and clone size are as listed in that table; D and trimming were resolved from the DNA. This sample comprises about 240,000 clones, approximately 13% of them detected only once. The ten biggest clones cover about 0.019% of the sample.

This sample is drawn from a study of beta chain features in type 1 diabetes (dated by TCRdb to the late 2010s). With respect to the entire study: Mean age, gender distribution, total cell number and subset yield were not different between patients and healthy donors. Across all samples, around 100 million sorted cells were examined, and cell number per subset correlated strongly with RNA yield. In the study, recently diagnosed type 1 diabetes patients and matched healthy donors were compared on the TCRB repertoires of their sorted circulating CD4+ T cell subsets. Regulatory and stem cell-like memory subsets were obtained from only 8 patients and roughly 8 healthy donors, while naive and central memory subsets were obtained from all 30 or so donors.

Each donor gave one peripheral blood draw, approximately 120 mL on average, collected into heparinised tubes. Naive, central memory, regulatory and stem cell-like memory CD4+ T cells were sorted on a BD FACSAria II using a panel including CD45RO, CCR7, CD25, CD127, CD95 and CD27. A purity above 98% was achieved for all sorted populations. PBMCs were isolated immediately by Lymphoprep density gradient centrifugation and stained directly without culture. So that batch effects would be minimized, each experiment stained and sorted samples in pairs, pairing one healthy donor with one patient. Findings and caveats that apply to the study as a whole: Because the HLA sub-analyses included only small numbers of individuals, any influence of HLA type on TCRB rearrangement was left unresolved. A moderate but significant shortening of TCRB CDR3 length was observed in type 1 diabetes patients in all four CD4+ subsets. Sequencing cDNA rather than genomic DNA could over-represent highly expressing activated cells, although activation and CD3 levels did not differ between groups. Fewer insertions and more nucleotide deletions at VDJ recombination sites were observed in patients with type 1 diabetes, implying thymic rearrangement abnormalities. Naive, central memory and regulatory TCRB repertoires appeared more similar among patients than among healthy donors. Shorter templates might have been favored by PCR, but patient and control samples were amplified and corrected together, so both groups would have been affected equally by any skew.

V is clipped by 5 bases and J by 7 bases, and the sequence between their germline boundaries is 8 bases long. As encoded in the germline V gene (reference sequence), CDR1 is SEHNR while CDR2 is FQNEAQ. The CDR3 has 11 amino acids, counting the end cysteine and phenylalanine. The DNA shown is the 33-base CDR3, in frame from base 1. The sequence joins TRBV7-9 to TRBJ1-2, with no confidently assigned D gene. The receptor was isolated from a man between 25 and 39 years old with type 1 diabetes. Material for sequencing was naive CD4+ T cells from blood. Per the publication, the cell subset or site label means: true naive CD4+ T cells. The DNA reads as follows: TGTGCCAGCAGCCGAGGATTTGGCTACACCTTC. Translated, it gives CASSRGFGYTF.